One sample yielded the 10 T cell receptor beta chains listed below, sequenced in a study of blood T cell repertoires in COVID-19. Sequenced by immunoSEQ multiplex PCR; TCRdb stores in-frame clones only, minus some. The repertoire consists of under 250,000 clones, with 70% to 85% occurring once and the leading ten covering 9.5% to 10%. The specimen was peripheral blood. The source is a man in his fifties or sixties with active or convalescent COVID-19.

This rearrangement joins TRBV5-4 to TRBJ2-3; 13 bases are a match to TRBD2. Germline V gene lookup returns CDR1 SGHNT and CDR2 YYREEE (reference sequence). Trimming took 4 bases from V and 5 from J; bases not matched to a gene: 13. The CDR3 covers 18 residues. The CDR3 sequence is CASSAPPGLAGSEDTQYF. In DNA, the CDR3 is TGTGCCAGCAGCGCCCCCCCGGGACTAGCGGGATCTGAAGATACGCAGTATTTT.

The V call is TRBV15, the J call TRBJ1-5; D uncertain. This CDR3 is 13 amino acids long. Between the trimmed V and J ends, which lost 1 base and 11 bases, there was a span of 12 bases. The germline V gene encodes CDR1 LNHNV and CDR2 YYDKDF (reference sequence). DNA of the CDR3: TGTGCCACCAGCAGAGCGAATCAGTGGTCCCAGCATTTT. Amino acids: CATSRANQWSQHF. The entire variable domain, with the rest obtained from reference TRBV15 and TRBJ1-5, is as follows: DAMVIQNPRYQVTQFGKPVTLSCSQTLNHNVMYWYQQKSSQAPKLLFHYYDKDFNNEADTPDNFQSRRPNTSFCFLDIRSPGLGDTAMYLCATSRANQWSQHFGDGTRLSIL.

The chain recombines TRBV5-4 with TRBJ1-6; 7 nucleotides match TRBD1. This CDR3 has 15 amino acids. Trimming took 4 bases from V and 10 from J; bases not matched to a gene: 11. Germline V CDR1 and CDR2: SGHNT, YYREEE (reference sequence). CDR3 sequence: CASSVGDSFYSPLHF. In nucleotides, the CDR3 is TGTGCCAGCAGCGTTGGGGACAGCTTTTACTCACCCCTCCACTTT.

This chain joins TRBV12-3 or TRBV12-4 and TRBJ2-5; D is unresolved. V lost 7 bases, J lost 5 bases, and 8 bases lay in between. This CDR3 is 11 amino acids long. CDR3 bases: TGTGCCAGCACCTCCGGGGAGACCCAGTACTTC. It is translated as CASTSGETQYF.

About this clone: Distinct nucleotide sequences in the sample also encode this CDR3. The CDR3: CATSDFGQGGYNEQFF. The CDR3 DNA sequence: TGTGCCACCAGTGATTTTGGACAGGGGGGTTACAATGAGCAGTTCTTC. The gene calls are TRBV24-1 and TRBJ2-1; TRBD1 agrees at 10 bases. The J segment lost 4 bases and the V segment lost 1 base, leaving 3 bases of the junction unmatched. Germline V CDR1 and CDR2: KGHDR, SFDVKD. The CDR3 contains 16 residues.

This chain uses TRBV28 with TRBJ1-2; 8 nucleotides line up with TRBD1. The CDR3 runs to 17 residues. Trimming at V came to 3 bases and at J to 7 bases, leaving 16 bases not matched to a gene. Germline lookup yields CDR1 MDHEN and CDR2 SYDVKM. The CDR3, as DNA: TGTGCCAGCAGTTTCCTTCGATCTATGACAGGGGTCCGTGGCTACACCTTC. Protein sequence: CASSFLRSMTGVRGYTF.

The V gene is TRBV5-1, the J gene TRBJ1-3; the D is unclear. Per the germline V gene, CDR1 is SGHRS and CDR2 is YFSETQ. There are 14 residues in the CDR3. V was pared by 5 bases and J by 2 bases, with 11 bases between. The CDR3 loop is CASRPDTTGNTIYF. The CDR3 bases are TGCGCCAGCAGACCAGACACAACTGGAAACACCATATATTTT.

The chain links TRBV28 to TRBJ2-1; D may be TRBD2 (6 bases). Germline assignment: CDR1 MDHEN and CDR2 SYDVKM. The CDR3 runs to 16 residues. The germline V and J ends were trimmed by 6 bases and 4 bases, with 19 bases remaining between them. CDR3 amino acids: CASSPLRDSFYNEQFF. CDR3 bases: TGTGCCAGCAGCCCGCTCCGGGACTCTTTTTACAATGAGCAGTTCTTC.

V and J are TRBV28 and TRBJ1-1; maybe TRBD1 (5 bases). The ends were cut back, 3 bases at V and 6 bases at J, with 14 bases in the middle. This CDR3 comprises 14 residues. Germline V lookup: CDR1 MDHEN, CDR2 SYDVKM. CDR3 DNA sequence: TGTGCCAGCAGTTTCCCGTCGTGGGGGGCTGAAGCTTTCTTT. Encoded protein: CASSFPSWGAEAFF.

This chain joins TRBV12-5 and TRBJ2-2; TRBD1 matches 9 bases. This CDR3 has 19 residues. J gave up 2 bases and V 0 bases, and 10 bases lay outside the gene matches. In germline, CDR1 is LGHNT, CDR2 FRNRAP. CDR3 DNA sequence: TGTGCTAGTGGTTTGGTCTCCCTCGGACAGGGGATTAACACCGGGGAGCTGTTTTTT. This translates into CASGLVSLGQGINTGELFF. Filled out from reference TRBV12-5 and TRBJ2-2, the complete variable domain reads DARVTQTPRHKVTEMGQEVTMRCQPILGHNTVFWYRQTMMQGLELLAYFRNRAPLDDSGMPKDRFSAEMPDATLATLKIQPSEPRDSAVYFCASGLVSLGQGINTGELFFGEGSRLTVL.